A selection of T cell receptor beta chains follows, all from one sample in a study of blood T cell repertoires in COVID-19. The protocol was immunoSEQ multiplex PCR, while the TCRdb copy is restricted to in-frame clones and leaves out a portion. The table shows over 55,000 clones, with approximately 86% occurring only once. Sequencing was done on a sample of peripheral blood. All receptors come from a human donor with active COVID-19. The donor label of this sample is uncertain. The CDR3 runs from the conserved cysteine through the conserved F or W. A D gene is named only where the DNA matches it firmly.

D,V,length,CDR3
-,TRBV29-1,14,CSAPRVEGTEGYTF
-,TRBV19,14,CASSLRGASIEQYF
-,TRBV6-5,15,CASSSGKLTQETQYF
TRBD2,TRBV6-5,14,CASSLAGAFWEQYF
TRBD1,TRBV11-3,16,CASSLGTGVMNTEAFF
-,TRBV11-3,15,CASSLGGRSTGELFF
-,TRBV13,17,CASSLGQIGVAQETQYF
-,TRBV5-4,13,CASSLAGTPWQYF
-,TRBV2,13,CANAPPGVDGYTF
-,TRBV2,12,CASNRRNTEAFF
TRBD1,TRBV7-2,13,CASSSYRGVEQFF
TRBD2,TRBV28,17,CASSPGFGAGGFYEQYF
TRBD1,TRBV9,18,CASSATPGTGVSTDTQYF
TRBD2,TRBV3-1/TRBV3-2,16,CASSQGRRLAGETQYF
-,TRBV14,13,CASSQVGRGTQYF
-,TRBV5-1,11,CASSDSYEQYF
-,TRBV18,14,CASSPGQRPETQYF
-,TRBV28,14,CASRLFLGSQPQHF
TRBD2,TRBV3-1/TRBV3-2,18,CASTPRPGLAGSYNEQFF
-,TRBV21-1,14,CASSKEGDYNEQFF
-,TRBV19,12,CASRQGHGELFF
-,TRBV18,18,CASSPQEGTGTGADTQYF
-,TRBV6-1,14,CASSESIGAQPQHF
-,TRBV28,14,CASGQTGPNYGYTF
-,TRBV28,11,CGATNSYEQYF
-,TRBV6-5,15,CASSIGQGGADTQYF
TRBD2,TRBV14,15,CASSPRTSGGNEQYF
-,TRBV19,13,CASSEQANYGYTF
-,TRBV4-1,17,CASSHLGLSGGYNEQFF
-,TRBV7-3,14,CASSLLSGPYEQYF
TRBD2,TRBV7-8,17,CASSFAPSGMNTDTQYF
-,TRBV28,14,CASKRQFSDYGYTF
-,TRBV2,12,CASGGGVGEQYF
-,TRBV28,15,CASSSGHLAKNIQYF
-,TRBV5-5,14,CASSFRQAQYEQYF
-,TRBV14,14,CASSQQVLGNTIYF
-,TRBV7-3,16,CASSLIGGTPPSEQYF
TRBD2,TRBV11-2,13,CASRMGGSSEQFF
-,TRBV13,13,CASSFKYFGELFF
TRBD2,TRBV5-4,15,CASSYGGGGTDTQYF
-,TRBV19,15,CASSKEAGWEEKLFF
-,TRBV30,14,CAWDGQLGAYGYTF
-,TRBV5-1,15,CASSREPEGNQPQHF
TRBD1,TRBV7-6,13,CASSLTGAYEQYF
-,TRBV5-6,18,CASSMVTSGPSGGNTIYF
TRBD1,TRBV18,16,CASSPQGQGASYEQYF
-,TRBV30,11,CAWAGGNEQFF
TRBD1,TRBV11-2,15,CASSLGQGLWTEAFF
TRBD1,TRBV28,15,CASSSSGTGASPLHF
-,TRBV6-5,15,CASSREKSSGNTIYF